The 21 T cell receptor beta chains below all came from one sample that was sequenced in a study of blood T cell repertoires in COVID-19. The assay was immunoSEQ multiplex PCR, and TCRdb's table has in-frame clones only and misses some. The table lists under 250,000 clones, roughly 89% of them singletons. The sample taken for sequencing was PBMCs or T cells enriched from blood (not recorded which). The receptors shown here come from a woman aged 25 to 39 with acute COVID-19.

The V and J genes are TRBV7-6 and TRBJ2-7; TRBD1 is a possible D gene (5 bases). V was pared by 1 base and J by 5 bases, with 12 bases between. There are 14 residues in the CDR3. Germline CDR1 and CDR2: SGHVS and FNYEAQ. Here the CDR3 DNA reads TGTGCCAGCAGCTTAGAGGGGCGCGTAAACGAGCAGTACTTC. Amino acids: CASSLEGRVNEQYF.

The chain combines TRBV6-4 with TRBJ2-2; 8 nucleotides match TRBD1. The CDR3 is made up of 17 amino acids. J gave up 2 bases and V 4 bases, and 9 bases lay outside the gene matches. Germline loops: CDR1 MRHNA, CDR2 SNTAGT. This chain's CDR3 is CASSAGQGAPNTGELFF. CDR3 coding DNA: TGTGCCAGCAGTGCCGGTCAGGGGGCCCCAAACACCGGGGAGCTGTTTTTT.

The chain links TRBV7-3 to TRBJ2-3, with D perhaps TRBD2 (5 bases). V lost 6 bases to trimming and J lost 0 bases, with 13 bases between them. The CDR3 loop spans 15 amino acids. Germline CDR1 SGHTA, CDR2 FQGTGA. CDR3 coding DNA: TGTGCCAGCAGGAGCGAGCGGCTAAGCACAGATACGCAGTATTTT. Encoded protein: CASRSERLSTDTQYF.

This chain links TRBV19 with TRBJ1-1; D is uncertain. CDR1 and CDR2 from the germline V gene are LNHDA and SQIVND (reference sequence). Deletions cut 7 bases from V and 0 bases from J, with 9 bases between. The CDR3 is made up of 13 amino acids. The DNA for the CDR3 is TGTGCCAGTATGGACTCTCTGAACACTGAAGCTTTCTTT. The encoded protein is CASMDSLNTEAFF. Full variable domain (outside the CDR3, taken from reference TRBV19 and TRBJ1-1): DGGITQSPKYLFRKEGQNVTLSCEQNLNHDAMYWYRQDPGQGLRLIYYSQIVNDFQKGDIAEGYSVSREKKESFPLTVTSAQKNPTAFYLCASMDSLNTEAFFGQGTRLTVV.

This chain links TRBV7-6 with TRBJ1-1; no clear D gene. The germline V gene has CDR1 SGHVS and CDR2 FNYEAQ. The length of the CDR3 is 12 residues. The V and J ends lost 5 bases and 11 bases respectively, with 15 bases between them. In DNA, the CDR3 is TGTGCCAGCAGCACTGGGGAGCGCCTGGCTTTCTTT. It is translated as CASSTGERLAFF.

This clone was detected only once. This chain connects TRBV28 to TRBJ2-1; 9 nucleotides line up with TRBD1. In germline, CDR1 is MDHEN, CDR2 SYDVKM. The trim removed 5 bases at V and 7 bases at J, leaving 9 bases unmatched. This CDR3 spans 15 amino acids. The CDR3 loop reads CASSPPGQGRNEQFF. The CDR3 DNA follows: TGTGCCAGCAGTCCCCCAGGACAGGGGCGAAATGAGCAGTTCTTC. Full variable domain (rest looked up from reference TRBV28 and TRBJ2-1): DVKVTQSSRYLVKRTGEKVFLECVQDMDHENMFWYRQDPGLGLRLIYFSYDVKMKEKGDIPEGYSVSREKKERFSLILESASTNQTSMYLCASSPPGQGRNEQFFGPGTRLTVL.

The CDR3 protein is CASSPGVQRSTDTQYF. The CDR3 DNA follows: TGTGCCAGCTCACCAGGGGTGCAGCGGAGCACAGATACGCAGTATTTT. The chain employs TRBV18 and TRBJ2-3; TRBD2 is a possible D gene (5 bases). The CDR3 spans 16 residues. Looked up from germline, CDR1 is KGHSH and CDR2 is LQKENI. V was clipped by 2 bases and J by 0 bases, with 12 bases between them.

The rearrangement joins TRBV27 to TRBJ2-7; 10 nucleotides align to TRBD1. The V gene's germline CDR1 is MNHEY and CDR2 SMNVEV (reference sequence). V gave up 8 bases and J gave up 4 bases; unmatched junction bases: 14. The CDR3 contains 16 residues. The CDR3 bases are TGTGCCAGCTACCCGGGAATCGGGACAGGGGTGTACGAGCAGTACTTC. Encoded protein: CASYPGIGTGVYEQYF.

V is TRBV30 and J is TRBJ1-2; tentative D call: TRBD1 (5 bases). Trimming left V 1 base short and J 4 bases short, with 13 bases between. There are 14 residues in the CDR3. Per germline, CDR1 GTSNPN and CDR2 SVGIG (reference sequence). This CDR3 reads CAWSGRGQGYGYTF. In nucleotides, the CDR3 is TGTGCCTGGAGTGGGAGGGGTCAGGGCTATGGCTACACCTTC.

This clone was picked up a small number of times. V gene TRBV27 combines with J gene TRBJ1-4; D may be TRBD1 (5 bases). The CDR3 length is 16 residues. With 7 bases removed from V and 1 base from J, the gap between germline ends came to 16 bases. From germline, CDR1 is MNHEY and CDR2 SMNVEV (reference sequence). CDR3 in amino acids: CASKRGGVRTNEKLFF. CDR3 nucleotide sequence: TGTGCCAGCAAAAGGGGAGGGGTTCGAACTAATGAAAAACTGTTTTTT.

This sequence joins TRBV6-5 and TRBJ2-3; D is undetermined. Germline V lookup: CDR1 MNHEY, CDR2 SVGAGI. The length of the CDR3 is 15 residues. The V end lost 7 bases, the J end lost 3 bases, and 17 bases lay between the germline ends. The CDR3: CASKPGGTLTDTQYF. CDR3 nucleotide sequence: TGTGCCAGCAAGCCGGGTGGCACCCTAACAGATACGCAGTATTTT.

V usage is TRBV4-1 and J usage is TRBJ1-5, with TRBD1 matching 10 bases. J lost 3 bases, V lost 2 bases, and 4 bases had no gene match. The CDR3 spans 16 residues. CDR1 is MGHRA, CDR2 YSYEKL, per germline. CDR3 residues: CASSQRQGAVNQPQHF. CDR3 bases: TGCGCCAGCAGCCAACGACAGGGGGCGGTCAATCAGCCCCAGCATTTT.

The chain carries TRBV5-5 and TRBJ1-2, with D possibly TRBD1 on 5 matching bases. This CDR3 spans 13 amino acids. Germline loops: CDR1 SGHKS, CDR2 YYEKEE (reference sequence). The ends were cut back, 1 base at V and 5 bases at J, with 9 bases in the middle. The CDR3 region is CASSLSPGYGYTF. DNA for the CDR3: TGTGCCAGCAGCTTGTCACCAGGGTATGGCTACACCTTC.

In regard to this clone: The sample contains more than one DNA sequence encoding this CDR3. The rearrangement joins TRBV18 to TRBJ2-2, with D possibly matching TRBD1 (6 bases). In germline, CDR1 is KGHSH, CDR2 LQKENI. Trimming removed 1 base from V and 6 bases from J, with 12 bases in between. There are 15 residues in the CDR3. CDR3 DNA: TGTGCCAGCTCACCACGGGCAGGGGAATCCGGGGAGCTGTTTTTT. Translating gives CASSPRAGESGELFF.

The CDR3 loop reads CASSPSPGYEQYF. The CDR3 DNA reads as TGCGCCAGCAGCCCGAGTCCGGGGTACGAGCAGTACTTC. V is TRBV10-1 and J is TRBJ2-7, with D possibly being TRBD2 (5 bases). The CDR3 is 13 amino acids. Germline-derived CDR1 and CDR2 are WNHNN and SYGVQD (reference sequence). V was cut by 6 bases and J by 4 bases, with 13 bases left in between.

The chain is built from TRBV29-1 and TRBJ1-5, with D unresolved. V was pared by 4 bases and J by 8 bases, with 15 bases between. CDR1 is SQVTM and CDR2 is ANQGSEA in the germline V gene. The CDR3 length is 13 residues. CDR3 in amino acids: CSVAGTEDEPQHF. CDR3 DNA sequence: TGCAGCGTTGCCGGCACAGAAGATGAGCCCCAGCATTTT.

The J gene is TRBJ1-2, the V gene TRBV6-2 or TRBV6-3; D is ambiguous. Germline CDR1 reads MNHEY; CDR2 reads SVGEGT. V lost 6 bases, J lost 8 bases, and 10 bases lay in between. This CDR3 has 11 residues. The CDR3 nucleotides read TGTGCCAGCAGCATGGCTTACGGCTACACCTTC. Amino acid sequence: CASSMAYGYTF.

The chain joins TRBV30 to TRBJ1-4; D is uncertain. With 0 bases removed from V and 7 bases from J, the gap between germline ends came to 12 bases. The CDR3 spans 14 residues. CDR1 is GTSNPN, CDR2 SVGIG, per germline (reference sequence). The CDR3 sequence is CAWSVGGSVEKLFF. The CDR3, as DNA: TGTGCCTGGAGTGTTGGAGGGTCCGTTGAAAAACTGTTTTTT.

V gene TRBV5-4 combines with J gene TRBJ2-7, with 10 positions matching TRBD1. V was pared by 4 bases and J by 1 base, with 8 bases of the junction left unmatched. Germline CDR1 reads SGHNT; CDR2 reads YYREEE (reference sequence). The CDR3 covers 16 residues. The DNA for the CDR3 is TGTGCCAGCAGCATTGGCCGGGACAGGGGTTCCTACGAGCAGTACTTC. Its protein product is CASSIGRDRGSYEQYF.

The chain carries TRBV6-5 and TRBJ1-2; D possibly corresponds to TRBD1 (6 bases). CDR1 and CDR2 (germline): MNHEY, SVGAGI. V was clipped by 7 bases and J by 4 bases, with 10 bases between them. This CDR3 has 12 residues. This CDR3 reads CASNKGVYGYTF. The CDR3 DNA is TGTGCCAGCAATAAGGGGGTCTATGGCTACACCTTC.

This chain uses TRBV6-5 with TRBJ2-3, with unresolved D. This CDR3 spans 14 amino acids. Trimming took off 0 bases at V and 5 bases at J, with 9 bases between the two ends. Germline loops: CDR1 MNHEY, CDR2 SVGAGI. The CDR3 reads CASSYSLHGDTQYF. DNA for the CDR3: TGTGCCAGCAGTTACTCTCTTCACGGAGATACGCAGTATTTT.